This passage covers 3 T cell receptor beta chains from one sample sequenced in a study of OX40 agonist ivuxolimab in advanced cancers. Profiling relied on immunoSEQ multiplex PCR, and the TCRdb table lists in-frame clones only, not all of them. The sample has about 73,000 clones, approximately 92% seen once; the top ten hold over 7.5%. The sample was CD4+ or CD8+ T cells sorted from blood, taken in a trial of the OX40 agonist ivuxolimab. The receptors come from an adult with an advanced solid tumor such as melanoma, head and neck, liver or kidney cancer.

The chain couples TRBV29-1 to TRBJ2-2; the D gene is possibly TRBD2 (5 bases). CDR1 and CDR2 (germline): SQVTM, ANQGSEA. There are 12 residues in the CDR3. The ends were cut back, 3 bases at V and 5 bases at J, with 7 bases in the middle. The chain's CDR3 is CSVEPGTGELFF. CDR3 DNA sequence: TGCAGCGTTGAGCCGGGGACCGGGGAGCTGTTTTTT.

V is TRBV21-1 and J is TRBJ1-6. TRBV21-1 is designated a pseudogene. This CDR3 spans 19 amino acids. CDR3 residues: CASSKARTTAAITNSPLHF. In nucleotides, the CDR3 is TGTGCCAGCAGCAAAGCGCGGACTACCGCGGCAATAACTAATTCACCCCTCCACTTT.

This sequence joins TRBV4-2 and TRBJ2-6; no firm D call. V lost 0 bases to trimming and J lost 2 bases, with 14 bases between them. The germline V gene encodes CDR1 LGHNA and CDR2 YNFKEQ. This CDR3 region has 18 residues. The CDR3 is CASSQDLLRETGANVLTF. For the CDR3, the DNA is TGTGCCAGCAGCCAAGATCTGCTTAGGGAAACTGGGGCCAACGTCCTGACTTTC.